The T cell receptor beta chain described here comes from a study of blood T cell repertoires in COVID-19. The recovered donors of Cohort 3 showed two negative PCRs, clearance, or symptom resolution. The table came from immunoSEQ multiplex PCR; TCRdb's copy has only in-frame clones and leaves some out. The table includes approximately 250,000 clones, 88% detected once. This CDR3 comprises 13 residues. Trimming removed 4 bases from V and 4 bases from J, with 10 bases in between. CDR1 is MNHEY, CDR2 SMNVEV, per germline (reference sequence). The TCR originated in a woman in her twenties or thirties who had recovered from COVID-19. V and J are TRBV27 and TRBJ1-2; unclear D gene. The sequenced material came from PBMCs or T cells enriched from blood (not recorded which). In DNA form, the CDR3 reads TGTGCCAGCAGTTCGGACTGGGGCTATGGCTACACCTTC. It is translated as CASSSDWGYGYTF.